This TCR beta chain came from a study of blood T cell repertoires in COVID-19 (dated by TCRdb to about 2020). Notes on the research overall: Samples from collaborators originated in the United States, Italy and Spain and spanned both the acute and convalescent phases of COVID-19. The material from the prospective study consisted of cDNA or gDNA derived from T cells, B-cell-depleted T cells, or PBMCs. Subjects who had been exposed to COVID-19, were actively infected with it, or had recovered from it provided the deeply sampled blood TCRbeta repertoires that made up the dataset. A freely available public database, intended as a resource for researchers studying the immune response to SARS-CoV-2, is where the repertoires were released. Samples came from the ongoing ImmuneRACE study (first 160 participants) plus 1,254 subjects from 6 global collaborators. Nearly every sample came with metadata listing a de-identified subject ID, COVID-19 status, age in years and sex. Where available, HLA class I and class II types were obtained from metadata supplied by the sample provider rather than from assay-based typing. Broader findings and caveats from the paper: The quantity of clinical and demographic metadata differed by source and by participant and was supplied without curation.

Worth noting for this clone: What antigen it recognizes has not been identified. Base qualities are not provided; no much larger clone lies one nucleotide away.

One collaborating source in Seattle enrolled patients while the patients were actively infected and followed the patients over time throughout the course of disease. Collaborating institutions collected whole blood in K2EDTA tubes following their own protocols. For TCRbeta analysis, collaborators shipped samples as frozen whole blood, isolated PBMCs, or DNA extracted from either of those sample types. TCRbeta CDR3 regions were amplified from genomic DNA by means of the immunoSEQ Assay, a bias-controlled multiplex PCR. Turning to the authors' computational methods: Within the assay, amplification of reference gene primers was used to estimate how many nucleated cells each sample contained. Sequence reads were collapsed and filtered to measure the absolute abundance of every unique TCRbeta CDR3 rearrangement. For each sample, productive Simpson clonality was calculated as the square root of Simpson's diversity index over productive rearrangements. TCRdb limited this immuneACCESS table to in-frame rearrangements with V and J called. A share of clones is missing; checked studies link under half to unresolved V genes, and the rest is unexplained. V and J calls and clone size are those listed in that table; D and trimming were worked out from the DNA. The sample records some 170,000 clones, roughly 93% of which are singletons. Of the sample, less than 2% falls within the top ten clones.

CDR1 and CDR2 are drawn from the germline V gene (reference sequence): SGHNT, YYREEE. From its cysteine to its phenylalanine, the CDR3 spans 14 amino acids. Of all the DNA, just the CDR3 is kept, 42 bases in frame from base 1. V and J are truncated by 5 bases and 6 bases respectively, leaving an intervening sequence of 17 bases. Sample: peripheral blood. The receptor's source is a woman aged 55-69 years with COVID-19, enrolled during active disease. The receptor chain draws on TRBV5-4 and TRBJ1-2; the D segment could be TRBD1, given 6 matching bases. The nucleotide sequence reads TGTGCCAGCAGTCCTCATCAGGGGAGCCATGGCTACACCTTC. Its protein is CASSPHQGSHGYTF.